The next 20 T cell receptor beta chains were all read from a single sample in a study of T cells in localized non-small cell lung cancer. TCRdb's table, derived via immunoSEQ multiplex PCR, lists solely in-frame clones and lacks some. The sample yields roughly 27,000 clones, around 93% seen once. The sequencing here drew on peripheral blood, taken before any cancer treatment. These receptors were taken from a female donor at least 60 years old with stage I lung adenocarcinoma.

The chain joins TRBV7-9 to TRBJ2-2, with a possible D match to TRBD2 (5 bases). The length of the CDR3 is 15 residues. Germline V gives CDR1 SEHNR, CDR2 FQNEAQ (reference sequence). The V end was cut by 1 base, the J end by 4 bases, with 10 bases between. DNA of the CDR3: TGTGCCAGCAGCTTAGGGACTTCTGGCACCGGGGAGCTGTTTTTT. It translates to CASSLGTSGTGELFF.

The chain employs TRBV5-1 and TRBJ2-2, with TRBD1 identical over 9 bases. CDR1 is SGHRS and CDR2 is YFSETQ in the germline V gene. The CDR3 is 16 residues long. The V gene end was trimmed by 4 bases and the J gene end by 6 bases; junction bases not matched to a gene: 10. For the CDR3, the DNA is TGCGCCAGCAGCGGTTCCGGGACAGGGTCGTCCGGGGAGCTGTTTTTT. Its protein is CASSGSGTGSSGELFF.

The CDR3 sequence is CASSLGDLFIGANVLTF. The CDR3 nucleotides are TGTGCCAGCAGCCTAGGGGACCTGTTTATAGGGGCCAACGTCCTGACTTTC. The gene calls are TRBV5-6 and TRBJ2-6; the D gene could be TRBD1 or TRBD2 (5 bases each). V lost 4 bases and J lost 4, with 18 bases in between. The germline V gene encodes CDR1 SGHDT and CDR2 YYEEEE. The length of the CDR3 is 17 residues.

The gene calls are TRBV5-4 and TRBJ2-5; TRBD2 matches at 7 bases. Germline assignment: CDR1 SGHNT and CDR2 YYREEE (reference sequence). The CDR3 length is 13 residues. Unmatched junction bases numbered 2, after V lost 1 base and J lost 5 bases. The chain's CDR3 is CASSLWGGETQYF. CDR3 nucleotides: TGTGCCAGCAGCTTGTGGGGGGGTGAGACCCAGTACTTC.

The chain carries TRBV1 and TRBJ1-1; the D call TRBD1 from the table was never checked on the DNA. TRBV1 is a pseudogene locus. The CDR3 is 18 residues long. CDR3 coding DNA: TGCACCAGCAGCCAAACGAGCGGGACAGGGGGTAGCGGCACTGAAGCTTTCTTT. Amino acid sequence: CTSSQTSGTGGSGTEAFF.

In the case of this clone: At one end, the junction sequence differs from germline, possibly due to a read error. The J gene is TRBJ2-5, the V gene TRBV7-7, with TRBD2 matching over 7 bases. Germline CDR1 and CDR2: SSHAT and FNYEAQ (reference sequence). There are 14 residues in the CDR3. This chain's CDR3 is CASSPTSSLVTQYF. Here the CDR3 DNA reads TGTGCTAGCAGCCCGACTAGCTCCCTGGTGACCCAGTACTTC.

This CDR3 reads CASSFGLAGRQETQYF. The CDR3 nucleotides are TGTGCCAGCAGCTTCGGACTAGCGGGTCGTCAAGAGACCCAGTACTTC. The chain employs TRBV11-2 and TRBJ2-5; 11 nucleotides align to TRBD2. J gave up 2 bases and V 3 bases, and 5 bases lay outside the gene matches. Germline V lookup: CDR1 SGHAT, CDR2 FQNNGV. This CDR3 region has 16 residues.

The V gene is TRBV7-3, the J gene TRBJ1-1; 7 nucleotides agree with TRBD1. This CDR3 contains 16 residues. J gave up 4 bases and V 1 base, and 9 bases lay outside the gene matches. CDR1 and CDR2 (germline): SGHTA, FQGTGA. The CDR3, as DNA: TGTGCCAGCAGCTTAAGGCCCCCGGGACAGACCACTGAAGCTTTCTTT. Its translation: CASSLRPPGQTTEAFF.

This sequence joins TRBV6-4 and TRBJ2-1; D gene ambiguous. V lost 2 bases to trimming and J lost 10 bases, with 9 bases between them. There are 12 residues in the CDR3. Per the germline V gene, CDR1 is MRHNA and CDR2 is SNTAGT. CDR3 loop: CASSDSPTEQFF. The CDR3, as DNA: TGTGCCAGCAGTGACAGTCCCACCGAGCAGTTCTTC.

The CDR3 nucleotides are TGTGCCAGCAGTCGGCAGGGGAGGCAGCCCCAGCATTTT. This gives the protein CASSRQGRQPQHF. The chain has TRBV2 and TRBJ1-5; a weak D match, TRBD1 (6 bases). Trimming shortened V by 5 bases and J by 7 bases, and 12 bases separated the two germline ends. The CDR3 has 13 residues. CDR1 SNHLY and CDR2 FYNNEI come from the germline V gene.

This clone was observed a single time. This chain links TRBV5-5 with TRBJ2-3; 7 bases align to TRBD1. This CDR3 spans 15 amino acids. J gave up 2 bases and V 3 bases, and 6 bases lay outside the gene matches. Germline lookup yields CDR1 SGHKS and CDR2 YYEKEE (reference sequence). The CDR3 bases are TGTGCCAGCAGCTATTTGACAGGGAACACAGATACGCAGTATTTT. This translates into CASSYLTGNTDTQYF.

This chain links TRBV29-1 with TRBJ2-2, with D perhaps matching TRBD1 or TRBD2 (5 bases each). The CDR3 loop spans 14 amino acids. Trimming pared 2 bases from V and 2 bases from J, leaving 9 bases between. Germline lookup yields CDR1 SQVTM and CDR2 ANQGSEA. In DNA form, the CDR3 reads TGCAGCGTTGAATGGGGGTCCAACACCGGGGAGCTGTTTTTT. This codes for CSVEWGSNTGELFF.

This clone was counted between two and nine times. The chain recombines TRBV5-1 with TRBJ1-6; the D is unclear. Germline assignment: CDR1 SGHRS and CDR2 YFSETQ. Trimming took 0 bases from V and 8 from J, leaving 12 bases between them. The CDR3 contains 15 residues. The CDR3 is CASSLDAPGDSPLHF. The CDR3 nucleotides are TGCGCCAGCAGCTTGGACGCGCCGGGCGATTCACCCCTCCACTTT.

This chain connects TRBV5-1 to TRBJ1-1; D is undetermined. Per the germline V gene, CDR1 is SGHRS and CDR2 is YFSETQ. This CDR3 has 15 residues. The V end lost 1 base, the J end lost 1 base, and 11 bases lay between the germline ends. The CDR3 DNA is TGCGCCAGCAGCTTGTTGGATCTGGAGAACACTGAAGCTTTCTTT. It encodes CASSLLDLENTEAFF.

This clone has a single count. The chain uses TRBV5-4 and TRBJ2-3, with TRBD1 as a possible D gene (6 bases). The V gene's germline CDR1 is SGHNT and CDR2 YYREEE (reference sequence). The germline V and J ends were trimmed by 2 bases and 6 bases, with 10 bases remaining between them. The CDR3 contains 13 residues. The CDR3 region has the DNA TGTGCCAGCAGCTTCCAGGGGCTGGATACGCAGTATTTT. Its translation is CASSFQGLDTQYF. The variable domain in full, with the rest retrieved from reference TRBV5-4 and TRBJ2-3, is ETGVTQSPTHLIKTRGQQVTLRCSSQSGHNTVSWYQQALGQGPQFIFQYYREEENGRGNFPPRFSGLQFPNYSSELNVNALELDDSALYLCASSFQGLDTQYFGPGTRLTVL.

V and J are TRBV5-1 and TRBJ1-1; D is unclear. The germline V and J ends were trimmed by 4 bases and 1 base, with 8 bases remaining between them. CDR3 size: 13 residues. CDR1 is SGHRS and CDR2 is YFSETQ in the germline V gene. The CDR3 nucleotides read TGCGCCAGCAGCAAACAAGAGAACACTGAAGCTTTCTTT. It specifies CASSKQENTEAFF.

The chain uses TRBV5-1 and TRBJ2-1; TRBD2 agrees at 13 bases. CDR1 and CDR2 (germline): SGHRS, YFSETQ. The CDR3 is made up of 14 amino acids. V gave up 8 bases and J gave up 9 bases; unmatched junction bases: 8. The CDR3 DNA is TGCGCCAGTAAAACTAGCGGGAGGGCCTTTGAGCAGTTCTTC. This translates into CASKTSGRAFEQFF.

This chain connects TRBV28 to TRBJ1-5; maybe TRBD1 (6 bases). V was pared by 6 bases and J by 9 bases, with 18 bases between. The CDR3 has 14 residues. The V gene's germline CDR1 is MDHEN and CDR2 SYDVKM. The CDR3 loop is CASSPNRALSPQHF. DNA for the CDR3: TGTGCCAGCAGCCCCAACAGGGCCCTCTCGCCCCAGCATTTT.

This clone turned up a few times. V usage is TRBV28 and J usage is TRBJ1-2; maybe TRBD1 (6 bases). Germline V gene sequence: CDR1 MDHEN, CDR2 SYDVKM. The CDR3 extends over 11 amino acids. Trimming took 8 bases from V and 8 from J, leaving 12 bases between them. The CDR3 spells CASGGPWGYTF. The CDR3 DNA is TGTGCCAGCGGGGGCCCTTGGGGCTACACCTTC.

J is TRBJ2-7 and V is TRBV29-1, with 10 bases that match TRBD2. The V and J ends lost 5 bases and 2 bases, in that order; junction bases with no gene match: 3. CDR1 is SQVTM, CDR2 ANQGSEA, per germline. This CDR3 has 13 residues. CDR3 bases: TGCAGCGTTAGGACTAGCGGTACCTACGAGCAGTACTTC. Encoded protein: CSVRTSGTYEQYF.